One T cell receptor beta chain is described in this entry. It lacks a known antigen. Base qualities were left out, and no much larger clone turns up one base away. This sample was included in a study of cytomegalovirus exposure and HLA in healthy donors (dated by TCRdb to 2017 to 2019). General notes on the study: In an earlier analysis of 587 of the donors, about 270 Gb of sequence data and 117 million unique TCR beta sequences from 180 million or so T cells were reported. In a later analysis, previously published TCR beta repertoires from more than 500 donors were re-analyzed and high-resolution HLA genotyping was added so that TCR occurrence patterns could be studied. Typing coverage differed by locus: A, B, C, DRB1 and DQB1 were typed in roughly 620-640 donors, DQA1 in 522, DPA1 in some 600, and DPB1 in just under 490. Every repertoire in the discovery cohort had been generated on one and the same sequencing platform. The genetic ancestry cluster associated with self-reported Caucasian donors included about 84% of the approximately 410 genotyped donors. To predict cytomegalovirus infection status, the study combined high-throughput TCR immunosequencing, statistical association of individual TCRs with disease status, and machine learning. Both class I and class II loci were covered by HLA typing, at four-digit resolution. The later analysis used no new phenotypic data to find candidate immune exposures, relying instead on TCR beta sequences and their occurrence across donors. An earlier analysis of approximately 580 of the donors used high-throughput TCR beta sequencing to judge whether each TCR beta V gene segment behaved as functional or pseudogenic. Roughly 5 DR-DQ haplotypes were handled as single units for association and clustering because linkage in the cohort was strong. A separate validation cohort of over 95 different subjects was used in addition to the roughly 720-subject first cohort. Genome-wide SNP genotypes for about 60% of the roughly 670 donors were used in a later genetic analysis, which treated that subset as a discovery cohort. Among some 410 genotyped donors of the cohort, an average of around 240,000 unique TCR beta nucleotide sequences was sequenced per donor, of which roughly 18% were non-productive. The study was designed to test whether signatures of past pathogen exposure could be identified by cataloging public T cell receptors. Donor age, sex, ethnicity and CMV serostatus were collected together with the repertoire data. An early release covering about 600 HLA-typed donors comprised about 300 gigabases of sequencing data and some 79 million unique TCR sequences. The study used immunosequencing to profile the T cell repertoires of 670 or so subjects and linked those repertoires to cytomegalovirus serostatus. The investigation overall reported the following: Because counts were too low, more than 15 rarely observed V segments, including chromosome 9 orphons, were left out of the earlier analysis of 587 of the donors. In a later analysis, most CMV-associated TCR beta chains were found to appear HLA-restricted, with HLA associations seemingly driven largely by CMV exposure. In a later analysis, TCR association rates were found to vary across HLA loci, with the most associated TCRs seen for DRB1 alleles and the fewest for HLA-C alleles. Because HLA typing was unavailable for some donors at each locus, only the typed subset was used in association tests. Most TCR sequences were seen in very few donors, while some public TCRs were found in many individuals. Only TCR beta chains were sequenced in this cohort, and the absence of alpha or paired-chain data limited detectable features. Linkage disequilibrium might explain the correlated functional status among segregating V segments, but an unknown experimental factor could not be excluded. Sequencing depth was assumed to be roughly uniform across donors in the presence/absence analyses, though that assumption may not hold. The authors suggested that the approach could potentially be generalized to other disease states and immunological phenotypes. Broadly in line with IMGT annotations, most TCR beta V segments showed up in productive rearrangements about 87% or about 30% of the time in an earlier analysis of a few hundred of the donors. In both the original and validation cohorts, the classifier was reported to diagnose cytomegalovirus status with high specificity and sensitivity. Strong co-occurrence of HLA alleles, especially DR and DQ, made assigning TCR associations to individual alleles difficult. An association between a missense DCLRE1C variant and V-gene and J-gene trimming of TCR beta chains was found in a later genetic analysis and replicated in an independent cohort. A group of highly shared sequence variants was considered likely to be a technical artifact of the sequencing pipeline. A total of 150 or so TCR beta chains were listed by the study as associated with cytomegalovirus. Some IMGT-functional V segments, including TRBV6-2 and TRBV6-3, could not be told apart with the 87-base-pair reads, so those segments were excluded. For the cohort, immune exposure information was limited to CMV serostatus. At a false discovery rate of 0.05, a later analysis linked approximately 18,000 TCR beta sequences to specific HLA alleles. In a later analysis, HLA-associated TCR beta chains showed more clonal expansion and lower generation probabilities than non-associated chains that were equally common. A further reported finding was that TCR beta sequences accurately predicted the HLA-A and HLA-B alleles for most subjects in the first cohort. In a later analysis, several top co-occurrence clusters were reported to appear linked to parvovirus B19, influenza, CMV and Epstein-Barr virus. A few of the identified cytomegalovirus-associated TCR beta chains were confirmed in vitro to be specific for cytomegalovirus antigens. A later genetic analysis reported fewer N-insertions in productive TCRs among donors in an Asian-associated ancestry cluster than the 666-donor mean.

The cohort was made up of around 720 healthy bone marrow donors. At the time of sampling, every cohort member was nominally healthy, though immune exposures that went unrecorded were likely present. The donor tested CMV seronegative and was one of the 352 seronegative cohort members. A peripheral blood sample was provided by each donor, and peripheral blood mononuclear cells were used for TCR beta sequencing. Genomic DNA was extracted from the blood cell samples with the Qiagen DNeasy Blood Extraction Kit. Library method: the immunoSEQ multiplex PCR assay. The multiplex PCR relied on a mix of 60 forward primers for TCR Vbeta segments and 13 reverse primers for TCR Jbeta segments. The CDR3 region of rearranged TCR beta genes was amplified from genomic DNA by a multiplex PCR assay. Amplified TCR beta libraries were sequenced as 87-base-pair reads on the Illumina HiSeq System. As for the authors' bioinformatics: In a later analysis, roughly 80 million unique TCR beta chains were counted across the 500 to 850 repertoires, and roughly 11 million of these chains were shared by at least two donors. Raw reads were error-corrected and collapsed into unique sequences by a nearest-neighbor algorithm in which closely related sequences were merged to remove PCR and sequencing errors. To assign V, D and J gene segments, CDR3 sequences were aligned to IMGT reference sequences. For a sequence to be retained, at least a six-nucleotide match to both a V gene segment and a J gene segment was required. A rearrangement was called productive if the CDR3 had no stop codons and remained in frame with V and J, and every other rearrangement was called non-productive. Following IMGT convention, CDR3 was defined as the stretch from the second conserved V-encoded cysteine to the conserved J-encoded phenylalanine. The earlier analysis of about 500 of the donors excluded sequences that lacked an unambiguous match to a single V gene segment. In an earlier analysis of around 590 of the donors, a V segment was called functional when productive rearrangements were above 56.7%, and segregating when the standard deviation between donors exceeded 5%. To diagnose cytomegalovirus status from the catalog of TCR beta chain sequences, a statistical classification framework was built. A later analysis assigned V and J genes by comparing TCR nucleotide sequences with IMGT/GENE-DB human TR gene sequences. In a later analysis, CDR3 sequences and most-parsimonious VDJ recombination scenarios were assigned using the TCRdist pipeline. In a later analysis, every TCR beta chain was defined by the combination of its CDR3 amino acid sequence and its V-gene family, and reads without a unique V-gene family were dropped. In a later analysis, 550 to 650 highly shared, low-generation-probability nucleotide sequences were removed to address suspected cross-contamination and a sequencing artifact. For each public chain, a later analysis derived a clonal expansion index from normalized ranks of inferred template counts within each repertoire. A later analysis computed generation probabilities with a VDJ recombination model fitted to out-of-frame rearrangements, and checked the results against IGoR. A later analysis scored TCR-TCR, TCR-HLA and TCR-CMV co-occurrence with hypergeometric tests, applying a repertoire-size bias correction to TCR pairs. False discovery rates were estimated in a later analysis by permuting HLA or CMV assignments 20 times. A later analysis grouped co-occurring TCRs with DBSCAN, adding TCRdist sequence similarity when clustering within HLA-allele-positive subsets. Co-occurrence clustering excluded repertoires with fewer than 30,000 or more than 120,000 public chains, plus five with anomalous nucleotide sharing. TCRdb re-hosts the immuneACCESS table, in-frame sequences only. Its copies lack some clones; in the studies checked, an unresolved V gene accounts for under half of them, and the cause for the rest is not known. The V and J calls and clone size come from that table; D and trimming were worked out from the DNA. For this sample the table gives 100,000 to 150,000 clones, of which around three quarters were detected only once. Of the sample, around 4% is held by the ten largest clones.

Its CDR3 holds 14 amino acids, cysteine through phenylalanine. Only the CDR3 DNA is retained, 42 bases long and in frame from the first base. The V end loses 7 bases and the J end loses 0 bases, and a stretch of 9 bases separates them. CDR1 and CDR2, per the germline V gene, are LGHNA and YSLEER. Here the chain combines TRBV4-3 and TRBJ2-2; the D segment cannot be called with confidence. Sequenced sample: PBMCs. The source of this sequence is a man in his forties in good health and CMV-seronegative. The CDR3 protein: CASTPEPNTGELFF. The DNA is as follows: TGCGCCAGCACCCCCGAGCCGAACACCGGGGAGCTGTTTTTT.